This T cell receptor beta chain was captured by sequencing in a study of spatial heterogeneity in lung cancer. Overall study: The study consistently detected more beta-chain than alpha-chain sequences.

Germline V gene lookup returns CDR1 MGHRA and CDR2 YSYEKL. Trimming took off 2 bases at V and 7 bases at J, with 6 bases between the two ends. This CDR3 has 13 amino acids. A unique molecular identifier was attached to every TCR cDNA molecule. TCRdb re-called the 5' RACE reads through MiXCR, storing one row per CDR3 protein. The sample lists 43,000 or so distinct CDR3 sequences, nearly 7% occurring once. This clonotype was seen a handful of times. Noted time point: sample taken at primary tumor resection. Sequencing used PBMCs, obtained at surgery. This sequence joins TRBV4-1 and TRBJ1-6; D not resolved. The source is a female donor with early-stage non-small cell lung cancer. CDR3 nucleotides: TGCGCCAGCAGCCAAAGGACGAATTCACCCCTCCACTTT. Its translation is CASSQRTNSPLHF.